One sample yielded the 9 T cell receptor beta chains listed below, sequenced in a study of human T cells and chemical hapten exposure. TCRdb re-derived calls from the RACE reads in MiXCR, one entry per CDR3 protein. The data hold around 250,000 distinct CDR3 sequences, with 7% to 10% observed a single time. Stated time point: pre-sensitization, week 0. Stated treatment: therapeutic diphenylcyclopropenone sensitization with weekly scalp DPC. Material: whole blood, obtained in connection with sensitization to the hapten diphenylcyclopropenone (DPC). All receptors derive from a woman aged 40 to 49 with alopecia areata. Some clones in this sample may be carry-over from other donors' samples.

This clonotype has just a few counts. This chain uses TRBV20-1 with TRBJ2-4; 8 positions agree with TRBD2. This CDR3 has 16 residues. Germline V gene data show CDR1 as DFQATT and CDR2 as SNEGSKA (reference sequence). Losses at the gene ends were 6 bases for V and 3 bases for J; bases not matched to a gene: 13. CDR3 sequence: CSAPSGGLSVKNIQYF. For the CDR3, the DNA is TGCAGTGCCCCGTCGGGAGGGCTCTCTGTCAAAAACATTCAGTACTTC.

In this sample, this clonotype turned up many times. V is TRBV2 and J is TRBJ1-4, with unresolved D. V lost 6 bases to trimming and J lost 7 bases, with 12 bases between them. The CDR3 runs 13 residues. Germline CDR1 reads SNHLY; CDR2 reads FYNNEI. For the CDR3, the DNA is TGTGCCAGCAGCGCACGGGGATTTGAAAAACTGTTTTTT. Its translation is CASSARGFEKLFF.

The rearrangement links TRBV12-3 or TRBV12-4 to TRBJ2-7; TRBD2 matches at 7 bases. V lost 6 bases to trimming and J lost 0 bases; unmatched junction nucleotides: 8. The CDR3 is 15 residues long. Here the CDR3 reads CASSPGLLSSYEQYF. CDR3 DNA: TGTGCCAGCAGCCCGGGACTACTGAGCTCCTACGAGCAGTACTTC.

Written as DNA, the CDR3 is TGTGCCAGCAGTGAAGGGGGATTTTACGAGCAGTACTTC. Encoded protein: CASSEGGFYEQYF. The gene calls are TRBV6-1 and TRBJ2-7; no firm D call. CDR1 and CDR2 from the germline V gene are MNHNS and SASEGT. The CDR3 has 13 amino acids. V was shortened by 1 base and J by 4 bases, with 8 bases between the two germline ends.

The chain employs TRBV4-2 and TRBJ2-3; D remains ambiguous. This CDR3 comprises 15 residues. V dropped 3 bases and J dropped 2 bases, with 12 bases sitting between them. Germline-derived CDR1 and CDR2 are LGHNA and YNFKEQ. Here the CDR3 DNA reads TGTGCCAGCAGCCAGGCGGAACTTCACACAGATACGCAGTATTTT. This translates into CASSQAELHTDTQYF.

Only a few counts were recorded for this clonotype. The CDR3 is CASSRERGCDGELFF. DNA for the CDR3: TGTGCCAGCAGCAGAGAGCGGGGGTGCGACGGGGAGCTGTTTTTT. The chain is built from TRBV21-1 and TRBJ2-2; the D segment call TRBD2 is taken from the table without a DNA check. TRBV21-1 is a documented pseudogene. This CDR3 spans 15 amino acids.

CDR3 nucleotide sequence: TGTGCCAGCAGTTTGGACGGGCATTCACCCCTCCACTTT. Protein product: CASSLDGHSPLHF. The rearrangement joins TRBV7-9 to TRBJ1-6; D not certain. The CDR3 runs to 13 residues. In germline, CDR1 is SEHNR, CDR2 FQNEAQ (reference sequence). V lost 6 bases to trimming and J lost 8 bases, with 11 bases between them.

Ten or more counts support this clonotype. The V and J genes are TRBV5-1 and TRBJ2-2; D is undetermined. CDR1 is SGHRS and CDR2 is YFSETQ in the germline V gene. The CDR3 covers 15 residues. Trimming left V 2 bases short and J 3 bases short, with 11 bases between. The DNA of the CDR3 is TGCGCCAGCAGCTTATGGACGGCATACACCGGGGAGCTGTTTTTT. Residues: CASSLWTAYTGELFF.

This clonotype was seen a few times. This chain connects TRBV28 to TRBJ2-7; 9 bases fit TRBD1. This CDR3 comprises 14 residues. With 6 bases clipped from V and 2 bases from J, the junction kept 5 bases outside the gene matches. In germline, CDR1 is MDHEN, CDR2 SYDVKM. This CDR3 reads CASSGTGITYEQYF. The DNA for the CDR3 is TGTGCCAGCAGCGGGACAGGGATTACCTACGAGCAGTACTTC.